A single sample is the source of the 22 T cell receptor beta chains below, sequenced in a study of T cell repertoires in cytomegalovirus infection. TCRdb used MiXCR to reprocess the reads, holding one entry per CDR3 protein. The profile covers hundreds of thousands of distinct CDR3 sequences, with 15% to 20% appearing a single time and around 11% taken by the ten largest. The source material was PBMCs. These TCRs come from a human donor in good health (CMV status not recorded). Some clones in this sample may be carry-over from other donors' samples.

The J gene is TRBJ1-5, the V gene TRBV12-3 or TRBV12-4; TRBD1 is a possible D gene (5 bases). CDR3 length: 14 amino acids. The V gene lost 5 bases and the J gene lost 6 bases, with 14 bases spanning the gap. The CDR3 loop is CASSPEGGVQPQHF. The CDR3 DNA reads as TGTGCCAGCAGTCCAGAGGGAGGGGTTCAGCCCCAGCATTTT.

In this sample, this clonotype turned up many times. In DNA, the CDR3 is TGTGCCAGCAGCCCTCAGGGAACCGCTGGAAACACCATATATTTT. This codes for CASSPQGTAGNTIYF. The chain carries TRBV7-2 and TRBJ1-3; TRBD1 might be the D (5 bases). Germline V lookup: CDR1 SGHTA, CDR2 FQGNSA. Trimming removed 5 bases from V and 2 bases from J, with 13 bases in between. The CDR3 runs to 15 residues.

CDR3 coding DNA: TGTGCCAGCAGTGCTCTCGGGACTAGCGGACAAGAGACCCAGTACTTC. It yields the protein CASSALGTSGQETQYF. The V call is TRBV27, the J call TRBJ2-5, with 11 bases fitting TRBD2. Germline V lookup: CDR1 MNHEY, CDR2 SMNVEV (reference sequence). There are 16 residues in the CDR3. The ends lost 5 bases at V and 2 bases at J; junction bases unmatched: 7.

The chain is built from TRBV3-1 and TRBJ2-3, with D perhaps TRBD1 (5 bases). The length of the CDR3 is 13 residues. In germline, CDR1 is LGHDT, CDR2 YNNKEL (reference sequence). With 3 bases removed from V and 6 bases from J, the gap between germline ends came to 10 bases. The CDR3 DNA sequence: TGTGCCAGCAGCCAGACCTGGGGCGATACGCAGTATTTT. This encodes CASSQTWGDTQYF.

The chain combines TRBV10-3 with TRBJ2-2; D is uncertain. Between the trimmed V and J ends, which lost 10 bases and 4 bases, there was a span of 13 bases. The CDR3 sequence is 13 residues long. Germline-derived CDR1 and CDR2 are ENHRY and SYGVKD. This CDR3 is CATSGRITGELFF. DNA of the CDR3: TGTGCCACCTCGGGCCGGATCACCGGGGAGCTGTTTTTT.

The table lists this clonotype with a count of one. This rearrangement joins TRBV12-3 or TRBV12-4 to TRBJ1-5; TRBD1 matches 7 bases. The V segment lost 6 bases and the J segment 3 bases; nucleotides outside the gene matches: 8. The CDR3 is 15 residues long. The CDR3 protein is CASSYGTATNQPQHF. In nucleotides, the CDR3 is TGTGCCAGCAGCTACGGGACAGCCACCAATCAGCCCCAGCATTTT.

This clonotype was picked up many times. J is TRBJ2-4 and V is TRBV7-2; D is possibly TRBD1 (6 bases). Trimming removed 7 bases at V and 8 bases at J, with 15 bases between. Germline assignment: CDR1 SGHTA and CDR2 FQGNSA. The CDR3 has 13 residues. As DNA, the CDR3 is TGTGCCAGCACACAGGGCTGGGGAGACATTCAGTACTTC. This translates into CASTQGWGDIQYF. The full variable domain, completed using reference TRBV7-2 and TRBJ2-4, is GAGVSQSPSNKVTEKGKDVELRCDPISGHTALYWYRQSLGQGLEFLIYFQGNSAPDKSGLPSDRFSAERTGGSVSTLTIQRTQQEDSAVYLCASTQGWGDIQYFGAGTRLSVL.

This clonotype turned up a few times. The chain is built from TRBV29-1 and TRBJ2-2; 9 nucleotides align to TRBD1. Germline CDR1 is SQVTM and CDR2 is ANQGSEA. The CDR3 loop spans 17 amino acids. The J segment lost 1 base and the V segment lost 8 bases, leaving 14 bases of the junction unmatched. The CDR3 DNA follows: TGCAGCATCAGAAAGGGACAGGGTATGCAGAACACCGGGGAGCTGTTTTTT. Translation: CSIRKGQGMQNTGELFF.

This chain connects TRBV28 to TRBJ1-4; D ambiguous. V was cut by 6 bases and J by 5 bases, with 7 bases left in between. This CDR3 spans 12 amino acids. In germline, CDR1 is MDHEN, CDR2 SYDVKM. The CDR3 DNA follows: TGTGCCAGCAGACAGATAAATGAAAAACTGTTTTTT. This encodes CASRQINEKLFF.

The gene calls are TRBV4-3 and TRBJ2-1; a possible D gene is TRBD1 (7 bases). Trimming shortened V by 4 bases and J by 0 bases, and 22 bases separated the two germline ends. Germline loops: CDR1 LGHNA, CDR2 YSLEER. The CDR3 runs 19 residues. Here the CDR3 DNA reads TGCGCCAGCAGCCGCTTCGGGACAGCGGGCCTCCACTCCTACAATGAGCAGTTCTTC. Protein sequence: CASSRFGTAGLHSYNEQFF.

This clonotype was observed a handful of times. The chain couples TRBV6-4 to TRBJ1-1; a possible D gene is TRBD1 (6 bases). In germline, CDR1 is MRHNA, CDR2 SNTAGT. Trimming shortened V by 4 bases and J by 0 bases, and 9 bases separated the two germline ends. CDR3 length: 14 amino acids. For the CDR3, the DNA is TGTGCCAGCAGTGCCGACAGGTTGAACACTGAAGCTTTCTTT. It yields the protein CASSADRLNTEAFF.

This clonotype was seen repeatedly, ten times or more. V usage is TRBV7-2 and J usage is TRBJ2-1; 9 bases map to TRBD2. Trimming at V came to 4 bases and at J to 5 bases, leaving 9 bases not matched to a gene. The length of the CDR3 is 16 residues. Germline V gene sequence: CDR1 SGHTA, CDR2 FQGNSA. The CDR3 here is CASSSRGRGGHNEQFF. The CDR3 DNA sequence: TGTGCCAGCAGCTCCAGAGGGCGGGGGGGCCACAATGAGCAGTTCTTC. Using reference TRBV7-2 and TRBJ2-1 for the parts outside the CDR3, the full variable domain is GAGVSQSPSNKVTEKGKDVELRCDPISGHTALYWYRQSLGQGLEFLIYFQGNSAPDKSGLPSDRFSAERTGGSVSTLTIQRTQQEDSAVYLCASSSRGRGGHNEQFFGPGTRLTVL.

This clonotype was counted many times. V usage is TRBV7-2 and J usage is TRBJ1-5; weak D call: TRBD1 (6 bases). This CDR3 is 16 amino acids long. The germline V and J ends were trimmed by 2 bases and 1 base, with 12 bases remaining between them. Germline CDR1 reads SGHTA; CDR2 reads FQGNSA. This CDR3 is CASSLTGTRSNQPQHF. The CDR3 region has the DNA TGTGCCAGCAGCTTAACCGGGACACGGAGCAATCAGCCCCAGCATTTT.

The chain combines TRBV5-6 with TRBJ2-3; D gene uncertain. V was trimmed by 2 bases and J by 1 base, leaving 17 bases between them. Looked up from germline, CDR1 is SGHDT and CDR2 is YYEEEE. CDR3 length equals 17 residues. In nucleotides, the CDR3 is TGTGCCAGCAGCTTCCCTACCGAGTCTATCGGCACAGATACGCAGTATTTT. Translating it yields CASSFPTESIGTDTQYF.

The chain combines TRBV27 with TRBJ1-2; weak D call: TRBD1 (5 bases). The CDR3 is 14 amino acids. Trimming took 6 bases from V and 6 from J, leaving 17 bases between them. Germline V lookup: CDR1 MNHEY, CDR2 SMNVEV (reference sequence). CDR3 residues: CASRASRDRDGYTF. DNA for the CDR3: TGTGCCAGCAGAGCCTCCCGGGACCGGGATGGCTACACCTTC.

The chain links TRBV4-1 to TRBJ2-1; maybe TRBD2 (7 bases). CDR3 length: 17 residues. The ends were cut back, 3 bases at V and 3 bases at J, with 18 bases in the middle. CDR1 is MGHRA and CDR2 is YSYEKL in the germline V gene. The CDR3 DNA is TGCGCCAGCAGCCATGACTCCCCGGGGGGCTACTACAATGAGCAGTTCTTC. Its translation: CASSHDSPGGYYNEQFF.

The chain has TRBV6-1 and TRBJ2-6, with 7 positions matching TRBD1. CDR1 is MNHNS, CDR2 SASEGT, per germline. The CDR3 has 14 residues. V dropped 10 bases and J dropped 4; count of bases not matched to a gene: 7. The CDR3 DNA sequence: TGTGCCACCCGACAGGGCTCAGGGGCCAACGTCCTGACTTTC. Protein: CATRQGSGANVLTF.

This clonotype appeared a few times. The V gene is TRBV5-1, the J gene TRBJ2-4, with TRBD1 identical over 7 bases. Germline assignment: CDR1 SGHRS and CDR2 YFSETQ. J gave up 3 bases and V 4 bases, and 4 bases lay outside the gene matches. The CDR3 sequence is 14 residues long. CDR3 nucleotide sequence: TGCGCCAGCAGCCCCCGGACAGGCAAAAACATTCAGTACTTC. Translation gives CASSPRTGKNIQYF.

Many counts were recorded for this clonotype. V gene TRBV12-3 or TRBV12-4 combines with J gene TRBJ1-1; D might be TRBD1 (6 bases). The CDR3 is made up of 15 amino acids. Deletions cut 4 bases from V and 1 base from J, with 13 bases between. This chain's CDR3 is CASSWVQGSNTEAFF. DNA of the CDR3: TGTGCCAGCAGTTGGGTACAGGGTTCGAACACTGAAGCTTTCTTT.

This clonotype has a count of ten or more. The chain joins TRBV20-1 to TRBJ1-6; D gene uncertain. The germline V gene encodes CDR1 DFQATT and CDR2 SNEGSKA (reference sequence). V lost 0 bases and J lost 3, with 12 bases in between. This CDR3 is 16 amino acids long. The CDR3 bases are TGCAGTGCTAGAGATGCGGGCAGCAGCTATAATTCACCCCTCCACTTT. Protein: CSARDAGSSYNSPLHF.

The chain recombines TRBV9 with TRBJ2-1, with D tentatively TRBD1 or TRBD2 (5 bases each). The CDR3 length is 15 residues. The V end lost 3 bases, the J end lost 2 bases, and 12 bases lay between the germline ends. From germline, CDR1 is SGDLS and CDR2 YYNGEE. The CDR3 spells CASSATGTPYNEQFF. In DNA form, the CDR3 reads TGTGCCAGCAGCGCCACCGGGACCCCCTACAATGAGCAGTTCTTC.

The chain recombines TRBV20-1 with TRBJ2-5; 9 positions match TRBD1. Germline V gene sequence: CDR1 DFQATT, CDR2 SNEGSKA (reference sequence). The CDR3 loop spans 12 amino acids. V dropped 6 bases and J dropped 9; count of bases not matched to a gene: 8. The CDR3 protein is CSAKTGGDSQYF. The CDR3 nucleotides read TGCAGTGCAAAGACAGGGGGAGATTCCCAGTACTTC.